This T cell receptor beta chain appears in the sequencing data of a study of PD-L1 blockade in urothelial cancer. At the level of the study: At 3 weeks (second dose) and 6 weeks after starting treatment, blood was analyzed.

TCRdb's copy holds only in-frame clones and misses some; the assay was immunoSEQ multiplex PCR. The profile covers approximately 36,000 clones, with approximately 84% appearing a single time and 8% to 11% taken by the ten largest. Described time point: peripheral blood 6 weeks after treatment start. Looked up from germline, CDR1 is LNHDA and CDR2 is SQIVND (reference sequence). Trimming left V 7 bases short and J 6 bases short, with 21 bases between. The CDR3 covers 15 residues. Sequencing was performed on PBMCs, taken around atezolizumab (anti-PD-L1) treatment. This clonotype originated in a man in his forties with urothelial cancer. The chain carries TRBV19 and TRBJ1-1, with no clear D. The CDR3: CASTPPVAKLAEAFF. The CDR3 DNA reads as TGTGCCAGTACTCCTCCTGTCGCTAAGTTGGCTGAAGCTTTCTTT.